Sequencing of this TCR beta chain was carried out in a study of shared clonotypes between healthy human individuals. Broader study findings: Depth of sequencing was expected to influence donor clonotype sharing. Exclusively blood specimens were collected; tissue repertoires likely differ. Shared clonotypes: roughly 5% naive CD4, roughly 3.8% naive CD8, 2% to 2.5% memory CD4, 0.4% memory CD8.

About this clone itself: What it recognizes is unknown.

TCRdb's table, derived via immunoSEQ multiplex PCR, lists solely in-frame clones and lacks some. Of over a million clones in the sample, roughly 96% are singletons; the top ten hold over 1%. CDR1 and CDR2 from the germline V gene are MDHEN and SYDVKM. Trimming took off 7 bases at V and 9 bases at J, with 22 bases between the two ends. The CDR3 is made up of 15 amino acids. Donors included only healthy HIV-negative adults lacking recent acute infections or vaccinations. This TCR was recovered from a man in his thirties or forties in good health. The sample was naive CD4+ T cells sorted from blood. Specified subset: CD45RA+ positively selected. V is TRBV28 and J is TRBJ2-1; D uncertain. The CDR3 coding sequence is TGTGCCAGCACCAACCGTTACCCAGAGTTTCGTGAGCAGTTCTTC. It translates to CASTNRYPEFREQFF.